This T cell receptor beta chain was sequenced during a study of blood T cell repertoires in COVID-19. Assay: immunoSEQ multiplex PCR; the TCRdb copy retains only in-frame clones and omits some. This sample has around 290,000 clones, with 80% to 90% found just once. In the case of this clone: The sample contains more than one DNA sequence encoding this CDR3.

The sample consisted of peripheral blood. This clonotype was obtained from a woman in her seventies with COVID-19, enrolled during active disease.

Here the CDR3 reads CASSFSGGPSNEQFF. CDR3 sequence (DNA): TGTGCCAGCAGCTTTAGCGGGGGGCCCTCGAATGAGCAGTTCTTC. The chain employs TRBV7-2 and TRBJ2-1; 10 positions match TRBD2. Germline loops: CDR1 SGHTA, CDR2 FQGNSA. With 3 bases clipped from V and 7 bases from J, the junction kept 6 bases outside the gene matches. The length of the CDR3 is 15 residues.